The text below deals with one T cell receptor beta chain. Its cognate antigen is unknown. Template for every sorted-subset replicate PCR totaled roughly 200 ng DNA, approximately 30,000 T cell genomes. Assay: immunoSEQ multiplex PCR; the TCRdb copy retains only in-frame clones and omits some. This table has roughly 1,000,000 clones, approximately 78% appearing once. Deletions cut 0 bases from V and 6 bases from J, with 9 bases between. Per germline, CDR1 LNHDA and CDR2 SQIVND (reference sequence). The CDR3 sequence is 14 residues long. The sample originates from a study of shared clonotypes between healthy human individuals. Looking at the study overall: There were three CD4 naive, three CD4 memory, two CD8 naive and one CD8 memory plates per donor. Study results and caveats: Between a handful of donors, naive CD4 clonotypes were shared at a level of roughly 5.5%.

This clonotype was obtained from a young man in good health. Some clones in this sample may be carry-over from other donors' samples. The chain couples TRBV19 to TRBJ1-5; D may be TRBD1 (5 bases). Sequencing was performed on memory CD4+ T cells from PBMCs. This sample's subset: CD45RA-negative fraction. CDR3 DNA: TGTGCCAGTAGTATAGATTTGGGGGGTCAGCCCCAGCATTTT. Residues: CASSIDLGGQPQHF. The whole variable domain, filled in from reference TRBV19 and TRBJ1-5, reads DGGITQSPKYLFRKEGQNVTLSCEQNLNHDAMYWYRQDPGQGLRLIYYSQIVNDFQKGDIAEGYSVSREKKESFPLTVTSAQKNPTAFYLCASSIDLGGQPQHFGDGTRLSIL.